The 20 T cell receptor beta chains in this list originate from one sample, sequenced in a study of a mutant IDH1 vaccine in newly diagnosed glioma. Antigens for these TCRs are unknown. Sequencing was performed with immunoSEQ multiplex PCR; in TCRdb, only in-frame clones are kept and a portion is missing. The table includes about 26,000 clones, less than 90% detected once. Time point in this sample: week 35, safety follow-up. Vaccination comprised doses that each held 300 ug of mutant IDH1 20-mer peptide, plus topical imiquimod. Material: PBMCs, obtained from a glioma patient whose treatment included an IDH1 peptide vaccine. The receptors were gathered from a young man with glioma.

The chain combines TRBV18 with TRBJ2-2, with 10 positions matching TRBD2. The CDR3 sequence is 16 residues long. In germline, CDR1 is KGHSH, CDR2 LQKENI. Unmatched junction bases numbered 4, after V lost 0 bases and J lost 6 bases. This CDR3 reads CASSPPSGRAAGELFF. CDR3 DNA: TGTGCCAGCTCACCACCCAGCGGGAGGGCCGCCGGGGAGCTGTTTTTT.

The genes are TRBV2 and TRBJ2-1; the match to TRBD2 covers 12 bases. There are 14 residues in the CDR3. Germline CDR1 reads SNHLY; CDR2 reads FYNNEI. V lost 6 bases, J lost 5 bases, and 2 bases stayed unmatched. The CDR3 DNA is TGTGCCAGCAGGGGACTAGCGGGCCACAATGAGCAGTTCTTC. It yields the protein CASRGLAGHNEQFF.

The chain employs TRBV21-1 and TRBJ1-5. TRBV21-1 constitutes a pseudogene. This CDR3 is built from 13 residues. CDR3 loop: CASSKKGYQPQHF. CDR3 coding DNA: TGTGCCAGCAGCAAAAAAGGGTATCAGCCCCAGCATTTT.

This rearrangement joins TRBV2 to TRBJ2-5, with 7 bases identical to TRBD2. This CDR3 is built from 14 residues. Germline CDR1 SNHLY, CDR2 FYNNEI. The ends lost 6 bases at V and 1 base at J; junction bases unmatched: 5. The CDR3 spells CASRKIAGQETQYF. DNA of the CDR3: TGTGCCAGCAGGAAGATAGCGGGCCAAGAGACCCAGTACTTC.

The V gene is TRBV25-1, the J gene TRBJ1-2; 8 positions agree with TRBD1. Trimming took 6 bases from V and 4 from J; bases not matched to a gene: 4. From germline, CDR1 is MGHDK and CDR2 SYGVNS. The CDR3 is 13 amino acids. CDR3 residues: CASSPGGPYGYTF. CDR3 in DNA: TGTGCCAGCAGCCCAGGGGGCCCCTATGGCTACACCTTC.

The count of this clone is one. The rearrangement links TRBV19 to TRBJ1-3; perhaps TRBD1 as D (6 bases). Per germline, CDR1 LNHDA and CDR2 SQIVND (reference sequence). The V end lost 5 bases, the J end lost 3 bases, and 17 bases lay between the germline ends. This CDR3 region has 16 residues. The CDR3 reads CASSENRDTVGNTIYF. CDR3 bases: TGTGCCAGTAGTGAAAACCGGGACACCGTTGGAAACACCATATATTTT.

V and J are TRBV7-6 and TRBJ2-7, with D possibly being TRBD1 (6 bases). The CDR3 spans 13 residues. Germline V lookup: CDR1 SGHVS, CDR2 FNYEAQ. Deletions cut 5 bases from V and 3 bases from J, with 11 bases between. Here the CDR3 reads CASSQRTDYEQYF. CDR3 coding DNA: TGTGCCAGCAGCCAAAGGACAGACTACGAGCAGTACTTC.

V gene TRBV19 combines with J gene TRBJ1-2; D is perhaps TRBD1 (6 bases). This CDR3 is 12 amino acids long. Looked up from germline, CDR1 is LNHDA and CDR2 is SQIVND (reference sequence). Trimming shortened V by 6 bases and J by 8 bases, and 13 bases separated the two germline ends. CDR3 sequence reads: CASRFEGEGYTF. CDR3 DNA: TGTGCCAGTAGGTTCGAGGGGGAAGGCTACACCTTC.

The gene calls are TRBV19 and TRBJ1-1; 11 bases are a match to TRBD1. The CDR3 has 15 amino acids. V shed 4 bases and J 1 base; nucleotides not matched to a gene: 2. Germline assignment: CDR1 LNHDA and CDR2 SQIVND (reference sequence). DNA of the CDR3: TGTGCCAGTAGTACCGGGACAGGGGGGAACACTGAAGCTTTCTTT. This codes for CASSTGTGGNTEAFF.

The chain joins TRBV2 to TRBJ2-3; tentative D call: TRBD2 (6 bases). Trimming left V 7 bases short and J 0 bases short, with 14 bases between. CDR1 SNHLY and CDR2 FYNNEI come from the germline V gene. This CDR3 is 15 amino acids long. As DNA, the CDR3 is TGTGCCAGCAAAACCGGGACTTATAGCACAGATACGCAGTATTTT. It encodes CASKTGTYSTDTQYF.

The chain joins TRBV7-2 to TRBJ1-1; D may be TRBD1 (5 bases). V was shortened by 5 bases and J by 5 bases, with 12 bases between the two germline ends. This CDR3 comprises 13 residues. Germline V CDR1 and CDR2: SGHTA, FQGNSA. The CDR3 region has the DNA TGTGCCAGCAGCATCCAGGGACTTACTGAAGCTTTCTTT. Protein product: CASSIQGLTEAFF.

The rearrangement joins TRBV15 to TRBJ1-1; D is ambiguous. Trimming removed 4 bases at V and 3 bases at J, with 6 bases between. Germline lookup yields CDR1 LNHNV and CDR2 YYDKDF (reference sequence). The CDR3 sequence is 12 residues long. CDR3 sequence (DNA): TGTGCCACCAGCACCACACACACTGAAGCTTTCTTT. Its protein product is CATSTTHTEAFF.

This chain's CDR3 is CASSDSGGLGYEQYF. CDR3 coding DNA: TGTGCCAGCAGTGATAGCGGGGGCTTGGGGTACGAGCAGTACTTC. The J gene is TRBJ2-7, the V gene TRBV2, with 9 bases aligning to TRBD2. Unmatched junction bases numbered 7, after V lost 3 bases and J lost 4 bases. The CDR3 is 15 amino acids. CDR1 is SNHLY, CDR2 FYNNEI, per germline.

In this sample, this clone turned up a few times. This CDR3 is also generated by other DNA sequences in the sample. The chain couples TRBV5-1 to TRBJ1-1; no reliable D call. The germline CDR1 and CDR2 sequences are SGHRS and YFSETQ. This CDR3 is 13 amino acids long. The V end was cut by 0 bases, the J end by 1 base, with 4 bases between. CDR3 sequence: CASSLGGNTEAFF. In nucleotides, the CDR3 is TGCGCCAGCAGCTTGGGGGGGAACACTGAAGCTTTCTTT. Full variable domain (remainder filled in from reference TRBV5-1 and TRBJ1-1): KAGVTQTPRYLIKTRGQQVTLSCSPISGHRSVSWYQQTPGQGLQFLFEYFSETQRNKGNFPGRFSGRQFSNSRSEMNVSTLELGDSALYLCASSLGGNTEAFFGQGTRLTVV.

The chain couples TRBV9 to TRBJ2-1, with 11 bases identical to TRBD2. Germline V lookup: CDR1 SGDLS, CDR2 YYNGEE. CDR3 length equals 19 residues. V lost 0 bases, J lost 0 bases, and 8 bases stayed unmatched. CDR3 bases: TGTGCCAGCAGCGTAGCTAGCGGGGGGTCCTTAAGCTCCTACAATGAGCAGTTCTTC. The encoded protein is CASSVASGGSLSSYNEQFF. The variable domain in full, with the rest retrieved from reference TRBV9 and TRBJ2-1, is DSGVTQTPKHLITATGQRVTLRCSPRSGDLSVYWYQQSLDQGLQFLIQYYNGEERAKGNILERFSAQQFPDLHSELNLSSLELGDSALYFCASSVASGGSLSSYNEQFFGPGTRLTVL.

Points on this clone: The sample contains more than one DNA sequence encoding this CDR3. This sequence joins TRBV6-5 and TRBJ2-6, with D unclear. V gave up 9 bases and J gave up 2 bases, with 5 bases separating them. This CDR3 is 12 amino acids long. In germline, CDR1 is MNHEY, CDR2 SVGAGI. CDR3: CASRTGANVLTF. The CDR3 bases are TGTGCCAGTCGGACTGGGGCCAACGTCCTGACTTTC.

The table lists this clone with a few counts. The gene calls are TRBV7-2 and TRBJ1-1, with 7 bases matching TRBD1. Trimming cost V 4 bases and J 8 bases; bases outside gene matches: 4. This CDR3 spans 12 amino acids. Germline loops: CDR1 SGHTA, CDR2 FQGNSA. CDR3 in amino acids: CASSSEDREAFF. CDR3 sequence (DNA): TGTGCCAGCAGCTCCGAGGACAGGGAAGCTTTCTTT. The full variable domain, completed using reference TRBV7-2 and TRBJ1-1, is GAGVSQSPSNKVTEKGKDVELRCDPISGHTALYWYRQSLGQGLEFLIYFQGNSAPDKSGLPSDRFSAERTGGSVSTLTIQRTQQEDSAVYLCASSSEDREAFFGQGTRLTVV.

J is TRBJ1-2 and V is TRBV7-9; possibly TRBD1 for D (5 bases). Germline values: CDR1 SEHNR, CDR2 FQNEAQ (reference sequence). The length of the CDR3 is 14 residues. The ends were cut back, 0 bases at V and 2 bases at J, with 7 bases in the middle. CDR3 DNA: TGTGCCAGCAGCTTAGCCGGGGGGAACTATGGCTACACCTTC. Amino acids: CASSLAGGNYGYTF.

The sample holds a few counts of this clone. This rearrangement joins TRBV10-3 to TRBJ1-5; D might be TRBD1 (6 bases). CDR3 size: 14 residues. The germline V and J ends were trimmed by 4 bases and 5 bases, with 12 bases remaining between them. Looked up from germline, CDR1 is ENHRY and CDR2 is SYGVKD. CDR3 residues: CAISGAGEDQPQHF. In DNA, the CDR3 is TGTGCCATCAGTGGGGCAGGGGAGGATCAGCCCCAGCATTTT.

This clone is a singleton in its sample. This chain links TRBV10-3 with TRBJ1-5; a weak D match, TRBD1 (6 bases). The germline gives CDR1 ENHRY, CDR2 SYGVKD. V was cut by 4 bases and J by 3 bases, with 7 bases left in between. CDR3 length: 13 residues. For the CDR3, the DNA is TGTGCCATCAGTGGACAGGACAATCAGCCCCAGCATTTT. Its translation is CAISGQDNQPQHF.